This TCR beta chain was documented in a study of shared clonotypes between healthy human individuals. Study-level results: Sampling was confined to blood; repertoires within tissues likely differ. Rarefaction showed sorted-subset sequencing was incomplete despite large depth.

Comments on this clone: Its target is not known.

The data were produced by immunoSEQ multiplex PCR, yet TCRdb's version contains in-frame clones alone and is incomplete. The sample lists fewer than 850,000 clones, approximately 75% seen once, with 1.8% in the top ten. Sequencing was performed on memory CD4+ T cells sorted from blood. As to subset: CD45RA-negative fraction. This clonotype was obtained from a woman in her twenties or thirties in good health.

The CDR3 DNA is TGTGCCTGGAGGGGGGGACTCCAAGAGACCCAGTACTTC. This codes for CAWRGGLQETQYF. V and J are TRBV30 and TRBJ2-5, with a tentative D call TRBD2 (6 bases). The CDR3 is 13 amino acids. Germline CDR1 reads GTSNPN; CDR2 reads SVGIG (reference sequence). V was trimmed by 3 bases and J by 1 base, leaving 9 bases between them.